Detailed here is one TCR beta chain. Antigen: not known. Template for every sorted-subset replicate PCR totaled about 0.2 ug DNA, roughly 30,000 T cell genomes. Only in-frame clones appear in the TCRdb table, and some are missing; sequencing was by immunoSEQ multiplex PCR. The sample has approximately 720,000 clones; about 91% are singletons. In the naive CD8 group, cells lacked CD45RO and were positively selected for CCR7, so terminally differentiated effector memory CD45RA+ cells were left out. The data originate from a study of shared clonotypes between healthy human individuals. Findings and caveats of the study: Some clonotypes were shared by all four sorted-subset donors, while others were not shared. The non-shared ones had lower generation probabilities than the shared ones.

The CDR3 loop spans 16 amino acids. CDR1 SEHNR and CDR2 FQNEAQ come from the germline V gene (reference sequence). Trimming at V came to 1 base and at J to 7 bases, leaving 8 bases not matched to a gene. The chain couples TRBV7-9 to TRBJ2-1; TRBD2 agrees at 9 bases. The TCR originated in a man aged 25 to 40 in good health. Sequencing was performed on naive CD8+ T cells sorted from blood. CDR3 DNA: TGTGCCAGCAGCTTAGTCGGTAGCGGGAGATTTAATGAGCAGTTCTTC. It yields the protein CASSLVGSGRFNEQFF.